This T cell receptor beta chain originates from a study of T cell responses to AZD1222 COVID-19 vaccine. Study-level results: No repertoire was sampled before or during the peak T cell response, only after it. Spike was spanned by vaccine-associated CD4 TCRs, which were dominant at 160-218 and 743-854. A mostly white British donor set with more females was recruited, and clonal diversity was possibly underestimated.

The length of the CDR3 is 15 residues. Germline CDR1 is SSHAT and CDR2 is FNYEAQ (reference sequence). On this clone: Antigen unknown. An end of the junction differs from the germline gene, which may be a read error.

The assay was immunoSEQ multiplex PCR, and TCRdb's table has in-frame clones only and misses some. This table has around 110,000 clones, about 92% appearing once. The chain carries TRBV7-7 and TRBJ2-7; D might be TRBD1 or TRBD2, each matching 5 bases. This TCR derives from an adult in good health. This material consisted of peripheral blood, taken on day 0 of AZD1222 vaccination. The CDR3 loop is CASSPSGLGAAEQYF. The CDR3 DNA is TGTGCTAGCAGCCCAAGTGGTCTCGGGGCGGCCGAGCAGTACTTC.